Listed here are 18 T cell receptor beta chains from one sample, sequenced in a study of shared clonotypes between healthy human individuals. Method: immunoSEQ multiplex PCR; TCRdb's copy keeps in-frame clones and lacks some. The sample has hundreds of thousands of clones; about three quarters are singletons. The sample taken for sequencing was memory CD4+ T cells sorted from blood. The subset here: CD45RA-negative fraction. These TCRs come from a woman aged 30 to 39 in good health.

This clone occurred a few times. The rearrangement links TRBV5-1 to TRBJ2-7; D possibly corresponds to TRBD1 (6 bases). Trimming pared 0 bases from V and 7 bases from J, leaving 11 bases between. The CDR3 is 13 amino acids. Germline CDR1 SGHRS, CDR2 YFSETQ. The CDR3 is CASSLAGAWEQYF. The DNA of the CDR3 is TGCGCCAGCAGCTTGGCAGGGGCGTGGGAGCAGTACTTC.

The CDR3 spells CASSLSASSSHEQYF. In DNA, the CDR3 is TGCGCCAGCAGCCTCTCGGCTAGTAGTTCGCACGAGCAGTACTTC. This chain links TRBV5-1 with TRBJ2-7; D is uncertain. Germline assignment: CDR1 SGHRS and CDR2 YFSETQ. The CDR3 is 15 residues long. The V gene lost 4 bases and the J gene lost 5 bases, with 19 bases spanning the gap. Filled out from reference TRBV5-1 and TRBJ2-7, the complete variable domain reads KAGVTQTPRYLIKTRGQQVTLSCSPISGHRSVSWYQQTPGQGLQFLFEYFSETQRNKGNFPGRFSGRQFSNSRSEMNVSTLELGDSALYLCASSLSASSSHEQYFGPGTRLTVT.

The chain has TRBV6-6 and TRBJ2-1, with D perhaps TRBD2 (5 bases). V was trimmed by 10 bases and J by 0 bases, leaving 13 bases between them. The CDR3 is made up of 14 amino acids. From germline, CDR1 is MNHNY and CDR2 SVGAGI (reference sequence). The CDR3 is CATGKLGSYNEQFF. Here the CDR3 DNA reads TGTGCCACTGGGAAACTAGGCTCCTACAATGAGCAGTTCTTC.

The chain combines TRBV7-9 with TRBJ1-1; the D gene is possibly TRBD1 (6 bases). CDR3 size: 13 residues. The ends were cut back, 6 bases at V and 8 bases at J, with 16 bases in the middle. Germline lookup yields CDR1 SEHNR and CDR2 FQNEAQ (reference sequence). In DNA, the CDR3 is TGTGCCAGCAGGCTCCTTATCGGGACAGAAGCTTTCTTT. The encoded protein is CASRLLIGTEAFF.

V is TRBV5-1 and J is TRBJ2-2; 7 positions match TRBD1. The ends lost 0 bases at V and 6 bases at J; junction bases unmatched: 8. The length of the CDR3 is 16 residues. Germline V lookup: CDR1 SGHRS, CDR2 YFSETQ. CDR3 DNA: TGCGCCAGCAGCTTGGAATCCGGGACAGATTCCGGGGAGCTGTTTTTT. It specifies CASSLESGTDSGELFF.

This clone occurred a few times. CDR3 sequence (DNA): TGTGCCAGCTCAACGACAGGGGGCGCAGATACGCAGTATTTT. It codes for CASSTTGGADTQYF. This chain joins TRBV18 and TRBJ2-3, with TRBD1 matching over 10 bases. The CDR3 spans 14 residues. CDR1 KGHSH and CDR2 LQKENI come from the germline V gene. The trim removed 5 bases at V and 4 bases at J, leaving 3 bases unmatched.

This sequence joins TRBV5-4 and TRBJ1-1; 9 bases are a match to TRBD1. Germline V gene lookup returns CDR1 SGHNT and CDR2 YYREEE (reference sequence). After removal of 0 bases from V and 2 bases from J, the junction contained 2 bases not matched to a gene. The CDR3 runs to 15 residues. The CDR3 sequence: CASSLGGQGNTEAFF. The CDR3 DNA sequence: TGTGCCAGCAGCTTGGGGGGACAGGGTAACACTGAAGCTTTCTTT.

The rearrangement joins TRBV19 to TRBJ1-2; D unclear. The CDR3 runs to 13 residues. Germline V gene lookup returns CDR1 LNHDA and CDR2 SQIVND (reference sequence). Trimming took 6 bases from V and 3 from J, leaving 11 bases between them. Here the CDR3 DNA reads TGTGCCAGTAGCCCACAGAGCCACTATGGCTACACCTTC. This sequence encodes CASSPQSHYGYTF.

CDR3 in amino acids: CATAVQGEDQPQHF. The CDR3, as DNA: TGTGCCACCGCGGTACAGGGGGAGGATCAGCCCCAGCATTTT. The J gene is TRBJ1-5, the V gene TRBV10-3; 8 bases agree with TRBD1. The V gene's germline CDR1 is ENHRY and CDR2 SYGVKD. V lost 10 bases and J lost 5; bases outside the gene matches: 10. The CDR3 is made up of 14 amino acids.

The V gene is TRBV25-1, the J gene TRBJ2-1, with D possibly being TRBD2 (5 bases). This CDR3 is built from 14 residues. Germline CDR1 reads MGHDK; CDR2 reads SYGVNS. V dropped 7 bases and J dropped 9 bases, with 19 bases sitting between them. CDR3 amino acids: CASTPETTFGEQFF. The DNA for the CDR3 is TGTGCCAGCACCCCCGAGACTACCTTTGGTGAGCAGTTCTTC.

A single count supports this clone. The same CDR3 arises from other DNA sequences in this sample as well. This sequence joins TRBV5-4 and TRBJ1-3; D gene unclear. Germline lookup yields CDR1 SGHNT and CDR2 YYREEE (reference sequence). The CDR3 runs to 14 residues. V gave up 0 bases and J gave up 7 bases, with 11 bases separating them. In DNA form, the CDR3 reads TGTGCCAGCAGCTTGGATAGGGCGCGGAACACCATATATTTT. It specifies CASSLDRARNTIYF.

The V call is TRBV11-2, the J call TRBJ2-7, with D unresolved. The CDR3 runs to 14 residues. Deletions cut 5 bases from V and 1 base from J, with 12 bases between. Germline V gives CDR1 SGHAT, CDR2 FQNNGV. The CDR3 here is CASSRGYGSYEQYF. The CDR3, as DNA: TGTGCCAGCAGCCGTGGTTACGGGTCCTACGAGCAGTACTTC.

The chain employs TRBV5-8 and TRBJ2-4; 13 bases fit TRBD2. The CDR3 covers 20 residues. Germline CDR1 SGHTS, CDR2 YDEGEE. The V gene end was trimmed by 4 bases and the J gene end by 1 base; junction bases not matched to a gene: 14. CDR3 region: CASSLNLLAGGPNAKNIQYF. The DNA of the CDR3 is TGTGCCAGCAGCCTGAACTTACTAGCGGGAGGGCCCAACGCCAAAAACATTCAGTACTTC.

The count of this clone is one. The rearrangement links TRBV5-1 to TRBJ2-4; D might be TRBD1 or TRBD2, each matching 5 bases. The ends were cut back, 2 bases at V and 7 bases at J, with 16 bases in the middle. Germline loops: CDR1 SGHRS, CDR2 YFSETQ. The CDR3 runs 15 residues. CDR3 nucleotides: TGCGCCAGCAGCTTACGAGGGGCTAGTGCGAACATTCAGTACTTC. It yields the protein CASSLRGASANIQYF.

This clone was observed a single time. V is TRBV2 and J is TRBJ1-1; no clear D gene. The CDR3 extends over 13 amino acids. V was pared by 7 bases and J by 0 bases, with 9 bases between. The V gene's germline CDR1 is SNHLY and CDR2 FYNNEI. CDR3 amino acids: CASILYLNTEAFF. The CDR3 DNA follows: TGTGCCAGCATATTGTATTTGAACACTGAAGCTTTCTTT.

The chain has TRBV19 and TRBJ1-1, with TRBD1 matching over 9 bases. Germline values: CDR1 LNHDA, CDR2 SQIVND (reference sequence). There are 14 residues in the CDR3. V lost 6 bases, J lost 5 bases, and 7 bases stayed unmatched. The CDR3 region has the DNA TGTGCCAGTAGACTGACAGGGGGGAGGACTGAAGCTTTCTTT. Amino acid sequence: CASRLTGGRTEAFF.

The chain couples TRBV4-1 to TRBJ1-3, with a weak D call TRBD1 (5 bases). The germline V gene has CDR1 MGHRA and CDR2 YSYEKL. There are 16 residues in the CDR3. V dropped 3 bases and J dropped 4 bases, with 16 bases sitting between them. Here the CDR3 DNA reads TGCGCCAGCAGCCAGTTCGACAGTATCTTCGGAAACACCATATATTTT. It encodes CASSQFDSIFGNTIYF.

V gene TRBV28 combines with J gene TRBJ1-4; a weak D match, TRBD1 (6 bases). Trimming pared 2 bases from V and 8 bases from J, leaving 15 bases between. The CDR3 covers 15 residues. Germline values: CDR1 MDHEN, CDR2 SYDVKM. The CDR3 loop is CASSLVGGLGEKLFF. For the CDR3, the DNA is TGTGCCAGCAGTTTAGTGGGGGGGCTAGGCGAAAAACTGTTTTTT.